Listed here is a single T cell receptor beta chain. This CDR3 has 11 residues. Using immunoSEQ multiplex PCR, the repertoire was profiled, and TCRdb retains in-frame clones only, with some absent. The table records about 1,200 clones, about 91% of them present only once. The sample comes from a study of brain metastases from non-small cell lung cancer. The receptor was isolated from a donor at least 40 years old with non-small cell lung cancer. The J gene is TRBJ2-7, the V gene TRBV21-1. TRBV21-1 is a pseudogene. Sequenced input: tumor-adjacent normal tissue. CDR3: CASSKAPEQYF. For the CDR3, the DNA is TGTGCCAGCAGCAAAGCGCCAGAGCAGTACTTC.